Following are 15 T cell receptor beta chains from one sample sequenced in a study of blood T cell repertoires in COVID-19. Produced via immunoSEQ multiplex PCR; TCRdb's table is partial and in-frame only. The table has hundreds of thousands of clones, roughly nine tenths seen once. Sample: PBMCs or T cells enriched from blood (not recorded which). The receptors were sampled from a woman aged 45-60 years in a cohort exposed to, infected with or recovered from COVID-19 (not recorded which).

This chain joins TRBV4-3 and TRBJ1-1; D is undetermined. V was shortened by 1 base and J by 11 bases, with 14 bases between the two germline ends. The CDR3 consists of 13 residues. Looked up from germline, CDR1 is LGHNA and CDR2 is YSLEER. The CDR3 spells CASSQVFSSGAFF. CDR3 in DNA: TGCGCCAGCAGCCAAGTCTTCTCTTCCGGGGCTTTCTTT.

The J gene is TRBJ2-3, the V gene TRBV7-3, with a weak D call TRBD2 (6 bases). The CDR3 length is 14 residues. V lost 4 bases, J lost 4 bases, and 12 bases lay in between. CDR1 SGHTA and CDR2 FQGTGA come from the germline V gene. The CDR3: CASSSRGSADTQYF. DNA of the CDR3: TGTGCCAGCAGCTCCCGGGGGAGTGCAGATACGCAGTATTTT.

This clone was detected a few times. The gene calls are TRBV5-4 and TRBJ1-6, with D perhaps TRBD1 (6 bases). V lost 4 bases to trimming and J lost 9 bases, with 14 bases between them. The V gene's germline CDR1 is SGHNT and CDR2 YYREEE (reference sequence). The CDR3 runs to 14 residues. CDR3 residues: CASSPGTPSSPLHF. DNA of the CDR3: TGTGCCAGCAGCCCAGGGACACCCAGTTCACCCCTCCACTTT.

The chain employs TRBV28 and TRBJ1-1; no definite D call. CDR1 MDHEN and CDR2 SYDVKM come from the germline V gene. Trimming stripped 3 bases from V and 1 base from J, with 9 bases between. This CDR3 is built from 14 residues. This CDR3 is CASSFARRNTEAFF. The DNA of the CDR3 is TGTGCCAGCAGTTTCGCCCGGAGGAACACTGAAGCTTTCTTT.

This chain joins TRBV24-1 and TRBJ2-3; D is perhaps TRBD2 (5 bases). CDR1 and CDR2 (germline): KGHDR, SFDVKD. V was clipped by 3 bases and J by 2 bases, with 8 bases between them. This CDR3 comprises 14 residues. CDR3 loop: CATSDGLITDTQYF. CDR3 sequence (DNA): TGTGCCACCAGTGATGGACTCATCACAGATACGCAGTATTTT.

The rearrangement links TRBV9 to TRBJ2-7; D is perhaps TRBD2 (5 bases). Germline lookup yields CDR1 SGDLS and CDR2 YYNGEE. The CDR3 is made up of 15 amino acids. Trimming stripped 0 bases from V and 0 bases from J, with 10 bases between. CDR3 sequence: CASSVAVGDSYEQYF. The CDR3 DNA follows: TGTGCCAGCAGCGTAGCCGTCGGGGACTCCTACGAGCAGTACTTC.

The gene calls are TRBV9 and TRBJ2-4; 9 nucleotides match TRBD2. The V gene's germline CDR1 is SGDLS and CDR2 YYNGEE. The CDR3 is 15 amino acids. J gave up 5 bases and V 4 bases, and 7 bases lay outside the gene matches. The CDR3 loop reads CASSTQRGAENIQYF. CDR3 nucleotides: TGTGCCAGCAGCACACAGCGGGGGGCGGAAAACATTCAGTACTTC.

J is TRBJ1-1 and V is TRBV4-3; D might be TRBD1 (6 bases). Germline-derived CDR1 and CDR2 are LGHNA and YSLEER. Between the trimmed V and J ends, which lost 3 bases and 1 base, there was a span of 12 bases. This CDR3 spans 15 amino acids. CDR3 coding DNA: TGCGCCAGCAGCCATCTAGACAGGTCGAACACTGAAGCTTTCTTT. This gives the protein CASSHLDRSNTEAFF.

In this sample, this clone turned up a few times. This chain joins TRBV10-3 and TRBJ1-5, with 10 bases fitting TRBD1. The trim removed 2 bases at V and 6 bases at J, leaving 1 base unmatched. CDR1 is ENHRY, CDR2 SYGVKD, per germline. The CDR3 covers 14 residues. The CDR3 sequence is CAISEGTGVQPQHF. The CDR3 nucleotides read TGTGCCATCAGTGAGGGGACAGGGGTTCAGCCCCAGCATTTT.

The chain employs TRBV12-1 and TRBJ2-3; the table gives TRBD2 as D, unverified against the DNA. TRBV12-1 is flagged as a pseudogene. This CDR3 has 19 residues. CDR3 nucleotides: TGTGCCAGCAGCCTAACCCGAGGTCGGACTAGCGGGGCGGGAGATACGCAGTATTTT. Its protein product is CASSLTRGRTSGAGDTQYF.

The genes are TRBV4-3 and TRBJ2-5, with 11 bases lining up with TRBD1. The CDR3 is 14 residues long. J lost 5 bases, V lost 4 bases, and 3 bases had no gene match. CDR1 is LGHNA, CDR2 YSLEER, per germline. Written as DNA, the CDR3 is TGCGCCAGCAGCCGGACAGGGGGCAGGGAGACCCAGTACTTC. It codes for CASSRTGGRETQYF.

Only one count was recorded for this clone. The CDR3 bases are TGCGCCAGCAGCCATAGAACTCTTGACAGCTACAATGAGCAGTTCTTC. It yields the protein CASSHRTLDSYNEQFF. The rearrangement links TRBV4-3 to TRBJ2-1; a possible D gene is TRBD1 (5 bases). CDR3 size: 16 residues. Germline V CDR1 and CDR2: LGHNA, YSLEER. Trimming removed 3 bases at V and 3 bases at J, with 15 bases between.

This sequence joins TRBV28 and TRBJ1-2, with 7 bases identical to TRBD1. Looked up from germline, CDR1 is MDHEN and CDR2 is SYDVKM. With V trimmed by 5 bases and J by 7 bases, 10 bases remained unmatched. This CDR3 is built from 14 residues. DNA for the CDR3: TGTGCCAGCAGTCCAGGGACAGTGCGTTTTGGCTACACCTTC. The encoded protein is CASSPGTVRFGYTF.

The rearrangement joins TRBV4-3 to TRBJ1-5; unclear D gene. Trimming took off 0 bases at V and 6 bases at J, with 12 bases between the two ends. The CDR3 extends over 15 amino acids. Per the germline V gene, CDR1 is LGHNA and CDR2 is YSLEER. Here the CDR3 reads CASSQDRVGGQPQHF. The CDR3 DNA follows: TGCGCCAGCAGCCAAGATCGGGTGGGAGGTCAGCCCCAGCATTTT.

The sample holds one count of this clone. The chain is built from TRBV9 and TRBJ1-1; 12 nucleotides match TRBD1. The CDR3 has 14 residues. From germline, CDR1 is SGDLS and CDR2 YYNGEE. V shed 5 bases, J shed 10 bases, and the junction held 9 bases outside the gene matches. The DNA of the CDR3 is TGTGCCAGCAGTGGAGCGGGACAGGGGGCTCGAGCTTTCTTT. Its protein is CASSGAGQGARAFF.